The 28 T cell receptor beta chains below were found in one sample sequenced in a study of graft-versus-host responses after intestinal transplantation. Using immunoSEQ multiplex PCR, the repertoire was profiled, and TCRdb retains in-frame clones only, with some absent. The table has approximately 100,000 clones, about 82% seen once. This sample comprised PBMCs, obtained 255 days after intestinal transplant. Receptor source: a human patient who received an intestinal transplant, so some T cells may come from the graft donor.

DNA of the CDR3: TGTGCCAGCAGCCCTCCCGGGACAGGGATGATTGGCTACACCTTC. Translated, it gives CASSPPGTGMIGYTF. The chain employs TRBV7-9 and TRBJ1-2, with TRBD1 matching 9 bases. Unmatched junction bases numbered 11, after V lost 5 bases and J lost 7 bases. This CDR3 is 15 amino acids long. From germline, CDR1 is SEHNR and CDR2 FQNEAQ (reference sequence).

The rearrangement uses TRBV28 and TRBJ1-5; 9 nucleotides align to TRBD1. This CDR3 is 15 amino acids long. Germline CDR1 and CDR2: MDHEN and SYDVKM. The V and J ends lost 5 bases and 2 bases, in that order; junction bases with no gene match: 4. The CDR3, as DNA: TGTGCCAGCAGTCCCCGGACAGGGGGCAATCAGCCCCAGCATTTT. Translated, it gives CASSPRTGGNQPQHF.

The genes are TRBV4-1 and TRBJ1-1; 9 bases are shared with TRBD1. CDR3 length equals 14 residues. The junction had 0 bases not matched to a gene; V was cut back by 1 base and J by 3 bases. CDR1 MGHRA and CDR2 YSYEKL come from the germline V gene. The CDR3 DNA reads as TGCGCCAGCAGCCAAGGGACAGGGGACACTGAAGCTTTCTTT. This translates into CASSQGTGDTEAFF.

This rearrangement joins TRBV6-5 to TRBJ1-1; D possibly corresponds to TRBD1 (5 bases). This CDR3 has 16 residues. Germline V gene lookup returns CDR1 MNHEY and CDR2 SVGAGI. Trimming cost V 2 bases and J 1 base, with 14 bases left between them. CDR3 sequence reads: CASSYVRAGRNTEAFF. CDR3 nucleotides: TGTGCCAGCAGTTACGTGCGGGCAGGGAGGAACACTGAAGCTTTCTTT.

The chain links TRBV18 to TRBJ1-2; 8 bases line up with TRBD1. The V gene's germline CDR1 is KGHSH and CDR2 LQKENI. The CDR3 length is 12 residues. Germline trimming cut 4 bases from V and 6 bases from J; bases unmatched to any gene: 1. The CDR3 sequence is CASSRTGNGYTF. For the CDR3, the DNA is TGTGCCAGCTCACGGACAGGGAATGGCTACACCTTC.

The genes are TRBV6-1 and TRBJ2-3; 7 bases agree with TRBD1. V dropped 7 bases and J dropped 8; count of bases not matched to a gene: 6. This CDR3 comprises 12 residues. The germline CDR1 and CDR2 sequences are MNHNS and SASEGT. CDR3 bases: TGTGCCAGCAACACCGACAGGGCTACGCAGTATTTT. Protein product: CASNTDRATQYF.

This clone has just one count. The chain combines TRBV21-1 with TRBJ2-7; TRBD1 is the table's D call and was not checked against the DNA. TRBV21-1 is a listed pseudogene. The CDR3 has 15 amino acids. CDR3 coding DNA: TGTGCCAGCAGCAGATGGGACACTAAGACCTACGAGCAGTACTTC. This encodes CASSRWDTKTYEQYF.

This clone was detected only a few times. The DNA of the CDR3 is TGCGCCAGCAGCTTGGGTGATGAAGGGGTTGGAAACACCATATATTTT. Translation gives CASSLGDEGVGNTIYF. V and J are TRBV5-1 and TRBJ1-3, with D maybe TRBD1 (5 bases). Per the germline V gene, CDR1 is SGHRS and CDR2 is YFSETQ. The CDR3 loop spans 16 amino acids. V lost 0 bases, J lost 3 bases, and 13 bases lay in between.

J is TRBJ2-6 and V is TRBV4-2; D tentatively fits TRBD1 or TRBD2 (6 bases each). The V and J ends lost 1 base and 0 bases respectively, with 25 bases between them. Germline lookup yields CDR1 LGHNA and CDR2 YNFKEQ. The CDR3 covers 22 residues. The CDR3 sequence: CASSQGGFGGGVTISGANVLTF. The CDR3 nucleotides read TGTGCCAGCAGCCAAGGGGGTTTCGGAGGGGGTGTGACCATCTCTGGGGCCAACGTCCTGACTTTC.

J is TRBJ2-5 and V is TRBV28; 7 nucleotides align to TRBD1. There are 13 residues in the CDR3. Germline V gene lookup returns CDR1 MDHEN and CDR2 SYDVKM. With 7 bases clipped from V and 5 bases from J, the junction kept 7 bases outside the gene matches. The CDR3 protein is CASTGQVEETQYF. The CDR3 DNA follows: TGTGCCAGCACTGGACAGGTTGAGGAGACCCAGTACTTC.

The chain combines TRBV15 with TRBJ2-1; D not certain. The V end lost 0 bases, the J end lost 4 bases, and 10 bases lay between the germline ends. CDR3 length equals 15 residues. In germline, CDR1 is LNHNV, CDR2 YYDKDF (reference sequence). CDR3 amino acids: CATSRDLGGYNEQFF. CDR3 DNA sequence: TGTGCCACCAGCAGAGATCTGGGTGGGTACAATGAGCAGTTCTTC. Full variable domain (missing parts from reference TRBV15 and TRBJ2-1): DAMVIQNPRYQVTQFGKPVTLSCSQTLNHNVMYWYQQKSSQAPKLLFHYYDKDFNNEADTPDNFQSRRPNTSFCFLDIRSPGLGDTAMYLCATSRDLGGYNEQFFGPGTRLTVL.

This chain connects TRBV28 to TRBJ2-2; D ambiguous. V was trimmed by 3 bases and J by 4 bases, leaving 12 bases between them. The germline gives CDR1 MDHEN, CDR2 SYDVKM. The CDR3 totals 15 residues. The CDR3 sequence is CASSFRFLATGELFF. The CDR3 bases are TGTGCCAGCAGTTTTCGTTTTTTGGCCACCGGGGAGCTGTTTTTT.

Turning to this clone: Germline is not matched at one junction end, which may reflect a read error. The CDR3 nucleotides read TGTGCTAGCAGCCCGGGACTCCCACAAGAGACCCAGTACTTC. Translating it yields CASSPGLPQETQYF. The chain links TRBV7-7 to TRBJ2-5, with TRBD2 as a possible D gene (6 bases). The CDR3 is 14 amino acids. The germline V gene has CDR1 SSHAT and CDR2 FNYEAQ (reference sequence).

CDR3: CASRPLSGYYEQYF. DNA for the CDR3: TGTGCCAGCAGACCACTATCGGGGTACTACGAGCAGTACTTC. This chain links TRBV6-6 with TRBJ2-7; perhaps TRBD2 as D (5 bases). CDR1 and CDR2 (germline): MNHNY, SVGAGI (reference sequence). V was trimmed by 6 bases and J by 3 bases, leaving 15 bases between them. The CDR3 extends over 14 amino acids.

The gene calls are TRBV6-6 and TRBJ1-2; the D is unclear. The CDR3 has 13 residues. Germline CDR1 MNHNY, CDR2 SVGAGI (reference sequence). The V end lost 6 bases, the J end lost 4 bases, and 12 bases lay between the germline ends. The CDR3 DNA is TGTGCCAGCAGCCCTGACCTGGCCTATGGCTACACCTTC. Amino acids: CASSPDLAYGYTF.

V gene TRBV9 combines with J gene TRBJ2-3; D uncertain. The V gene lost 3 bases and the J gene lost 0 bases, with 8 bases spanning the gap. CDR1 SGDLS and CDR2 YYNGEE come from the germline V gene. This CDR3 is built from 14 residues. In DNA, the CDR3 is TGTGCCAGCAGCGCCGCCGTAAGCACAGATACGCAGTATTTT. Protein sequence: CASSAAVSTDTQYF.

This sequence joins TRBV5-6 and TRBJ1-6; the D gene is possibly TRBD1 (5 bases). This CDR3 region has 16 residues. CDR1 SGHDT and CDR2 YYEEEE come from the germline V gene. Trimming took 3 bases from V and 7 from J, leaving 17 bases between them. CDR3 sequence (DNA): TGTGCCAGCAGCTATCCGACGGGGCATGGCAATTCACCCCTCCACTTT. It specifies CASSYPTGHGNSPLHF.

V and J are TRBV7-2 and TRBJ2-7; tentatively, D is TRBD2 (6 bases). The CDR3 loop spans 14 amino acids. V gave up 2 bases and J gave up 4 bases, with 12 bases separating them. In germline, CDR1 is SGHTA, CDR2 FQGNSA. CDR3 DNA sequence: TGTGCCAGCAGCTTACCCGGGAGACAGTACGAGCAGTACTTC. This codes for CASSLPGRQYEQYF.

The rearrangement links TRBV5-1 to TRBJ1-1; TRBD1 agrees at 9 bases. There are 15 residues in the CDR3. The ends lost 3 bases at V and 3 bases at J; junction bases unmatched: 6. Germline CDR1 and CDR2: SGHRS and YFSETQ. The CDR3: CASSSRTGADTEAFF. The DNA of the CDR3 is TGCGCCAGCAGCTCCCGGACAGGGGCAGACACTGAAGCTTTCTTT.

This clone has a single count. The chain combines TRBV19 with TRBJ2-3; 8 nucleotides agree with TRBD1. Germline lookup yields CDR1 LNHDA and CDR2 SQIVND (reference sequence). V lost 2 bases, J lost 1 base, and 5 bases stayed unmatched. The CDR3 is 16 residues long. CDR3 DNA sequence: TGTGCCAGTAGTATAACCCCGGGACAGGGCACAGATACGCAGTATTTT. Residues: CASSITPGQGTDTQYF.

The V gene is TRBV7-3, the J gene TRBJ2-1, with TRBD2 matching over 7 bases. The CDR3 runs to 14 residues. Germline-derived CDR1 and CDR2 are SGHTA and FQGTGA. V was clipped by 3 bases and J by 4 bases; unmatched bases: 3. The CDR3 reads CASSLTGGYNEQFF. The CDR3 DNA reads TGTGCCAGCAGCTTGACCGGGGGGTACAATGAGCAGTTCTTC.

The V and J genes are TRBV18 and TRBJ2-5; no clear D. Matching the DNA end better, TRBJ2-7 makes the J call doubtful. The germline V gene encodes CDR1 KGHSH and CDR2 LQKENI. The CDR3 has 14 amino acids. The CDR3 DNA follows: TGTGCCAGCTCACCACCGTCGCAGCTCTACGAGCAGTACTTC. Its translation: CASSPPSQLYEQYF.

This sequence joins TRBV28 and TRBJ2-5; 8 bases map to TRBD2. The CDR3 totals 16 residues. Germline CDR1 MDHEN, CDR2 SYDVKM. Trimming took 2 bases from V and 5 from J; bases not matched to a gene: 10. The CDR3 sequence is CASSLTVPGGAETQYF. The DNA of the CDR3 is TGTGCCAGCAGTTTAACGGTGCCGGGGGGGGCGGAGACCCAGTACTTC.

The CDR3 is CASSMETGAVGGELFF. The CDR3 nucleotides read TGTGCCAGTAGTATGGAGACAGGTGCCGTAGGAGGGGAGCTGTTTTTT. The chain employs TRBV19 and TRBJ2-2, with a tentative D call TRBD1 (6 bases). The V gene's germline CDR1 is LNHDA and CDR2 SQIVND (reference sequence). The CDR3 is made up of 16 amino acids. Trimming left V 3 bases short and J 8 bases short, with 19 bases between.

V is TRBV7-9 and J is TRBJ1-2; 8 bases match TRBD1. The germline gives CDR1 SEHNR, CDR2 FQNEAQ (reference sequence). The CDR3 is 16 residues long. The J segment lost 6 bases and the V segment lost 4 bases, leaving 13 bases of the junction unmatched. Here the CDR3 DNA reads TGTGCCAGCAGCTCCCCCAGGGGGCAGGGCGCGGATGGCTACACCTTC. This sequence encodes CASSSPRGQGADGYTF.

The gene calls are TRBV9 and TRBJ2-1, with D perhaps matching TRBD1 (6 bases). The ends were cut back, 3 bases at V and 3 bases at J, with 13 bases in the middle. The CDR3 is made up of 15 amino acids. CDR1 SGDLS and CDR2 YYNGEE come from the germline V gene. This CDR3 reads CASSETLDSYNEQFF. The CDR3 bases are TGTGCCAGCAGCGAGACCTTGGACAGCTACAATGAGCAGTTCTTC. Filled out from reference TRBV9 and TRBJ2-1, the complete variable domain reads DSGVTQTPKHLITATGQRVTLRCSPRSGDLSVYWYQQSLDQGLQFLIQYYNGEERAKGNILERFSAQQFPDLHSELNLSSLELGDSALYFCASSETLDSYNEQFFGPGTRLTVL.

The chain employs TRBV7-8 and TRBJ1-6, with a possible D match to TRBD1 (6 bases). This CDR3 is built from 16 residues. Germline V gene sequence: CDR1 SGHVS, CDR2 FQNEAQ. The V end was cut by 1 base, the J end by 15 bases, with 22 bases between. The chain's CDR3 is CASSLDGGQGRTFLHF. DNA for the CDR3: TGTGCCAGCAGCTTAGACGGAGGGCAGGGGAGGACCTTCCTCCACTTT.

This chain uses TRBV6-1 with TRBJ1-6, with D possibly TRBD1 on 6 matching bases. Trimming shortened V by 5 bases and J by 3 bases, and 8 bases separated the two germline ends. The length of the CDR3 is 14 residues. Germline V lookup: CDR1 MNHNS, CDR2 SASEGT. CDR3 protein: CASSLQGYNSPLHF. The CDR3 DNA reads as TGTGCCAGCAGTCTACAGGGCTATAATTCACCCCTCCACTTT.